This T cell receptor (beta chain) derives from a study of T and B cells in COVID-19 patients. TRB was amplified from about 250-500 ng of blood genomic DNA. Germline CDR1 reads SGHRS; CDR2 reads YFSETQ. The CDR3 loop spans 17 amino acids. After removal of 2 bases from V and 8 bases from J, the junction contained 13 bases not matched to a gene. BIOMED2 TRB-A/B primer pools were used in multiplex TRB PCR. TCRdb processed the multiplex PCR reads anew with MiXCR; each CDR3 protein has one entry. The data contain some 16,000 distinct CDR3 sequences, 25% to 35% of them singletons. Worth noting for this clonotype: No antigen is known for it.

Study-wide points: No sequencing was yet done of CD4+, regulatory or CD8+ subsets, or of SARS-CoV-2-responsive or tetramer+ sorted cells.

The sequence derives from a human donor who had recovered from COVID-19. The sample taken for sequencing was blood. The chain combines TRBV5-1 with TRBJ2-1; TRBD1 agrees at 10 bases. The CDR3 is CASSFSGGTGAFDEQFF. DNA for the CDR3: TGCGCCAGCAGCTTTAGTGGGGGGACAGGGGCTTTCGATGAGCAGTTCTTC.